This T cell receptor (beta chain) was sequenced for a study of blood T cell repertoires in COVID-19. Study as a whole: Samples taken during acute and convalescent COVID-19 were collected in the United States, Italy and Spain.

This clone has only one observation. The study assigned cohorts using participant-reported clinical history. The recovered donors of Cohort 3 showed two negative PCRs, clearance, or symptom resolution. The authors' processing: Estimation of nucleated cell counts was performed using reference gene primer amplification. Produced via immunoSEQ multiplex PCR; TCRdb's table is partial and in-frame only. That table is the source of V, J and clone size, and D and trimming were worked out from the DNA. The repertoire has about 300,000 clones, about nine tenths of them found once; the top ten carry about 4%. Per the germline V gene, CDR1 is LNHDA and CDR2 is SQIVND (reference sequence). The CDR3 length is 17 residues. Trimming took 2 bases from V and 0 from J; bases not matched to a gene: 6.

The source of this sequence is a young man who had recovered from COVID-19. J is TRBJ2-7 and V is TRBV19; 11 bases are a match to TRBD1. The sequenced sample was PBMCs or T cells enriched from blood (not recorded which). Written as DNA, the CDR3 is TGTGCCAGTAGTATAAGATGGACAGGGGGCGCCTCCTACGAGCAGTACTTC. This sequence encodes CASSIRWTGGASYEQYF.